This T cell receptor beta chain is from a study of cytomegalovirus exposure and HLA in healthy donors. The study, taken as a whole, reports: Some TCR beta chains (164 of them) were listed as cytomegalovirus-associated. Prior analysis indicated that the majority of TCR beta V segments exhibited productivity approximately 90% or approximately 30% of the time. Some V segments, TRBV6-2 and TRBV6-3 among them, were indistinguishable and were therefore excluded.

Per germline, CDR1 SEHNR and CDR2 FQNEAQ (reference sequence). The J segment lost 3 bases and the V segment lost 6 bases, leaving 8 bases of the junction unmatched. The CDR3 has 14 amino acids. On this clone itself: The antigen is unknown.

The PCR contained 60 Vbeta and 13 Jbeta primers. Here immunoSEQ multiplex PCR was the method, and the copy in TCRdb shows in-frame clones only, minus some. The sample includes over 150,000 clones, roughly 80% seen only once; the top ten take 0.65%. The sequenced material came from PBMCs. The sequence was obtained from a boy aged 5-17 years in good health and CMV-seronegative. The V call is TRBV7-9, the J call TRBJ2-7; 7 bases align to TRBD1. CDR3 residues: CASRSTGEGYEQYF. DNA for the CDR3: TGTGCCAGCAGATCTACAGGGGAAGGCTACGAGCAGTACTTC.